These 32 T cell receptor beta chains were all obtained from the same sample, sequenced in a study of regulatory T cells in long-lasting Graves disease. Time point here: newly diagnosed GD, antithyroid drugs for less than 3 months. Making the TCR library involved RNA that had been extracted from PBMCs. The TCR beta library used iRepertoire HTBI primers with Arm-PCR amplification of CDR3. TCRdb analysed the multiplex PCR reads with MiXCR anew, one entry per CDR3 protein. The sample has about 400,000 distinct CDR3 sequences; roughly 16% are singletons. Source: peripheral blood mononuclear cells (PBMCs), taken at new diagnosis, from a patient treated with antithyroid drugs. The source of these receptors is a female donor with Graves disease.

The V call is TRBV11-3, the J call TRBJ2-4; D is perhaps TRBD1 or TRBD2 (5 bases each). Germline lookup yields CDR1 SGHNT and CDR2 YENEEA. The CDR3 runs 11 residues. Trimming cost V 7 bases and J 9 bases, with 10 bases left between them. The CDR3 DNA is TGTGCCAGCACTGGTGGGACCATTCAGTACTTC. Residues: CASTGGTIQYF.

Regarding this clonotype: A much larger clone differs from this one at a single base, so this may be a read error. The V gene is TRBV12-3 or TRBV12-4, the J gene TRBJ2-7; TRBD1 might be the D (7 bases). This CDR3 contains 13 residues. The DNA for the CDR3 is TGTGCCGGCAGCCGGGGGACAGTCTACGAGCAGTACTTC. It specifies CAGSRGTVYEQYF.

CDR3 protein: CASSDSSGGPTDTQYF. CDR3 DNA sequence: TGTGCCAGCAGTGACTCAAGCGGCGGTCCTACAGATACGCAGTATTTT. V usage is TRBV6-4 and J usage is TRBJ2-3; D is perhaps TRBD2 (5 bases). Germline loops: CDR1 MRHNA, CDR2 SNTAGT. Trimming shortened V by 0 bases and J by 3 bases, and 13 bases separated the two germline ends. The CDR3 is made up of 16 amino acids.

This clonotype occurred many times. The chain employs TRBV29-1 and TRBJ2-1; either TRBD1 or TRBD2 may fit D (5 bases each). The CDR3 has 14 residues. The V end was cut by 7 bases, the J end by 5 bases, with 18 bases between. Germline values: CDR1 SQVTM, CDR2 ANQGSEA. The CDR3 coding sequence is TGCAGCGCCGCTCCGGGGCTCCATAACAATGAGCAGTTCTTC. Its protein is CSAAPGLHNNEQFF.

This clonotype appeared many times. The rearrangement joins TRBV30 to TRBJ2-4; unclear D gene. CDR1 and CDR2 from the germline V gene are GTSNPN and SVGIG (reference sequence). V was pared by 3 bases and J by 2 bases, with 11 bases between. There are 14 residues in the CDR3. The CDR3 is CAWSALRSKNIQYF. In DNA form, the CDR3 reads TGTGCCTGGAGCGCGTTACGGTCCAAAAACATTCAGTACTTC.

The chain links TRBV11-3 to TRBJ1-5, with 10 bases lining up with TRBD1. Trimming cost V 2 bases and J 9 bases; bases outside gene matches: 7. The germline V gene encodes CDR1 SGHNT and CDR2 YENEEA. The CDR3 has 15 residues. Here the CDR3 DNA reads TGTGCCAGCAGCTTAACGGGACAGGGGCAAGGGCCCCAGCATTTT. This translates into CASSLTGQGQGPQHF.

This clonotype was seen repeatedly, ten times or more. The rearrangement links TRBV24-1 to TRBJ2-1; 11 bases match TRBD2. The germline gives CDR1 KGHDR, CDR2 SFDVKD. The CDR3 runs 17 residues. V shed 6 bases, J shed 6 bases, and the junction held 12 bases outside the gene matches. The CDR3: CATSQDPLAGVVNEQFF. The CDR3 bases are TGTGCCACCAGTCAAGACCCACTAGCGGGAGTCGTCAATGAGCAGTTCTTC.

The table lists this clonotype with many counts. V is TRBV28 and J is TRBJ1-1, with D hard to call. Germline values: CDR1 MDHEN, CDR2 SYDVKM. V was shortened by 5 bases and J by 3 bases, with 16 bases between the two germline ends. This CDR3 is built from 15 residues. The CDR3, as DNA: TGTGCCAGCAGTCCCCACGGGTCCGGCTACACTGAAGCTTTCTTT. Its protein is CASSPHGSGYTEAFF.

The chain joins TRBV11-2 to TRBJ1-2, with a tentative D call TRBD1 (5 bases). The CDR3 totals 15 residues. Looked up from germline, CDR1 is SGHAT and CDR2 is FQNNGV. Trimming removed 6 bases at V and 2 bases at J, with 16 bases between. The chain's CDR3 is CASSRGRGENYGYTF. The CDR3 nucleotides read TGTGCCAGCAGTCGCGGTCGAGGGGAAAACTATGGCTACACCTTC.

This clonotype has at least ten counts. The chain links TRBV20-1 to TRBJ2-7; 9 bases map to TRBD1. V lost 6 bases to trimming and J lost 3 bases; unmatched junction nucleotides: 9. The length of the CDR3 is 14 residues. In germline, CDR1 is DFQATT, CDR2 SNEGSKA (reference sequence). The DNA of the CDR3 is TGCAGTGCCCTCATACCGGGACAGGGCTACGAGCAGTACTTC. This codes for CSALIPGQGYEQYF.

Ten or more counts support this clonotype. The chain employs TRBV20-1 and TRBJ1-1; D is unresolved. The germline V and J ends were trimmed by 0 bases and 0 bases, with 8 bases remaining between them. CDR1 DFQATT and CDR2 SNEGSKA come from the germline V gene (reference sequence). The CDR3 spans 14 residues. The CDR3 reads CSARDNGMNTEAFF. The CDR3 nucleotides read TGCAGTGCTAGAGATAACGGAATGAACACTGAAGCTTTCTTT.

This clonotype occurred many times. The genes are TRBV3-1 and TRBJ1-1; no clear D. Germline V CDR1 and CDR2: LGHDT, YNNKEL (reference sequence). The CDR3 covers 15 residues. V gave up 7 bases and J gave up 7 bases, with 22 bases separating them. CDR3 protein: CASTRQFFGHVEAFF. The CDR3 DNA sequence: TGTGCCAGCACCCGACAATTTTTTGGCCACGTTGAAGCTTTCTTT. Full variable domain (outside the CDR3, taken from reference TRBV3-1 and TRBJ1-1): DTAVSQTPKYLVTQMGNDKSIKCEQNLGHDTMYWYKQDSKKFLKIMFSYNNKELIINETVPNRFSPKSPDKAHLNLHINSLELGDSAVYFCASTRQFFGHVEAFFGQGTRLTVV.

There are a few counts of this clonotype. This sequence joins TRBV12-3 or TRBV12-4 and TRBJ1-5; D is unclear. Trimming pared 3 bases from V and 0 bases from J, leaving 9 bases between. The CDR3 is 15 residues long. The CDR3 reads CASSFDLYSNQPQHF. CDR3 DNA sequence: TGTGCCAGCAGTTTTGATCTCTATAGCAATCAGCCCCAGCATTTT.

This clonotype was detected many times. The CDR3 sequence is CASRIDTDTQYF. The DNA for the CDR3 is TGTGCCAGCAGGATCGACACAGATACGCAGTATTTT. V gene TRBV11-2 combines with J gene TRBJ2-3, with D hard to call. CDR1 SGHAT and CDR2 FQNNGV come from the germline V gene. V was clipped by 6 bases and J by 2 bases, with 6 bases between them. This CDR3 has 12 amino acids.

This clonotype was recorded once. In nucleotides, the CDR3 is TGTGCCAGCAGCCCTGCGGGAGCCACAGATACGCAGTATTTT. Its translation: CASSPAGATDTQYF. The J gene is TRBJ2-3, the V gene TRBV7-3; TRBD2 agrees at 7 bases. Germline trimming cut 5 bases from V and 2 bases from J; bases unmatched to any gene: 4. Germline CDR1 SGHTA, CDR2 FQGTGA. The CDR3 spans 14 residues. The entire variable domain, with the rest obtained from reference TRBV7-3 and TRBJ2-3, is as follows: GAGVSQTPSNKVTEKGKYVELRCDPISGHTALYWYRQSLGQGPEFLIYFQGTGAADDSGLPNDRFFAVRPEGSVSTLKIQRTERGDSAVYLCASSPAGATDTQYFGPGTRLTVL.

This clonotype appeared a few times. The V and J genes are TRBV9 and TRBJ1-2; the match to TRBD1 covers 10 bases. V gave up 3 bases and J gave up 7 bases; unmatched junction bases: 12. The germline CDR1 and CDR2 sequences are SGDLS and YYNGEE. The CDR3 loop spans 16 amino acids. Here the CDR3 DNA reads TGTGCCAGCAGCGGGAGTAGCGGGACAGGGGATTTTGGCTACACCTTC. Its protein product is CASSGSSGTGDFGYTF.

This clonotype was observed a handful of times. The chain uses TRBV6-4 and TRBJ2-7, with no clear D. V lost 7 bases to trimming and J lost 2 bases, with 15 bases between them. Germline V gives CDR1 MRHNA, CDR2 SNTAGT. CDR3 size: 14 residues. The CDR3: CASTIPKEPYEQYF. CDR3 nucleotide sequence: TGTGCCAGCACCATCCCTAAGGAGCCCTACGAGCAGTACTTC.

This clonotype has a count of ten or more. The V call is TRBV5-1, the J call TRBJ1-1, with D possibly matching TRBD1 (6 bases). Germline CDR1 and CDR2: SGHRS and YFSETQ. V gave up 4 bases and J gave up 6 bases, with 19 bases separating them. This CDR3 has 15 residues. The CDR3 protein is CASSPRTVVSPEAFF. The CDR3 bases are TGCGCCAGCAGCCCCAGGACAGTAGTATCCCCTGAAGCTTTCTTT. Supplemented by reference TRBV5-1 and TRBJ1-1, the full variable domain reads KAGVTQTPRYLIKTRGQQVTLSCSPISGHRSVSWYQQTPGQGLQFLFEYFSETQRNKGNFPGRFSGRQFSNSRSEMNVSTLELGDSALYLCASSPRTVVSPEAFFGQGTRLTVV.

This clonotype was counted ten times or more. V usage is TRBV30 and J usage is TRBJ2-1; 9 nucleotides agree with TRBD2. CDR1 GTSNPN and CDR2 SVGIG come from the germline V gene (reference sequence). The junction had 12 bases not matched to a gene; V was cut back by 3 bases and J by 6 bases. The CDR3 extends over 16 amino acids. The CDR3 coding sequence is TGTGCCTGGAGCCACGGGACTAGCCGAGTAACCAATGAGCAGTTCTTC. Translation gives CAWSHGTSRVTNEQFF. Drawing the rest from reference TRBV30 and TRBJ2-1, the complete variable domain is SQTIHQWPATLVQPVGSPLSLECTVEGTSNPNLYWYRQAAGRGLQLLFYSVGIGQISSEVPQNLSASRPQDRQFILSSKKLLLSDSGFYLCAWSHGTSRVTNEQFFGPGTRLTVL.

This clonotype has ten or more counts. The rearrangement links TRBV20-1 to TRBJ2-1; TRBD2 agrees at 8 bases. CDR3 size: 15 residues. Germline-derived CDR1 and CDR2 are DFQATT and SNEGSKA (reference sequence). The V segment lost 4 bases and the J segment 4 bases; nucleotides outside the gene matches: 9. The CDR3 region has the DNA TGCAGTGCTAACCCCAGTAGCGGGGCGTACAATGAGCAGTTCTTC. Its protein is CSANPSSGAYNEQFF.

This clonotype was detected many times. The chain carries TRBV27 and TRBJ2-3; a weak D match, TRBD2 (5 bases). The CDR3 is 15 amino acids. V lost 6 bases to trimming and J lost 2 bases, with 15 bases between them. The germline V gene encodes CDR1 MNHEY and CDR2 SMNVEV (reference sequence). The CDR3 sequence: CASSEITRFTDTQYF. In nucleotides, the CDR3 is TGTGCCAGCAGCGAAATCACTAGATTCACAGATACGCAGTATTTT.

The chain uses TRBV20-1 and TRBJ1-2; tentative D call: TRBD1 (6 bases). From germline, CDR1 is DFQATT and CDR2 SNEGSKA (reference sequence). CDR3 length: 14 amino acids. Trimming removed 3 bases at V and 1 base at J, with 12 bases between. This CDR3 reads CSARADRYNYGYTF. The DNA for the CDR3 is TGCAGTGCTAGGGCGGACAGATATAACTATGGCTACACCTTC.

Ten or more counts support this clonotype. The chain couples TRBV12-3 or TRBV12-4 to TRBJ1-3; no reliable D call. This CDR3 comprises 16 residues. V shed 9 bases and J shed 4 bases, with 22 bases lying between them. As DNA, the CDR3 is TGTGCCAGTCACTCTGCCGGCTTACTGACAGGAAACACCATATATTTT. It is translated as CASHSAGLLTGNTIYF.

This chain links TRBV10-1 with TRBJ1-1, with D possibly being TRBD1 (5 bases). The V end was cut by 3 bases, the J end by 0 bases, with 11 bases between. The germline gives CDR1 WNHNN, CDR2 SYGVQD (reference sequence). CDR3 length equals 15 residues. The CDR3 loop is CASSDGTVMNTEAFF. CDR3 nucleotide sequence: TGCGCCAGCAGTGATGGGACGGTAATGAACACTGAAGCTTTCTTT.

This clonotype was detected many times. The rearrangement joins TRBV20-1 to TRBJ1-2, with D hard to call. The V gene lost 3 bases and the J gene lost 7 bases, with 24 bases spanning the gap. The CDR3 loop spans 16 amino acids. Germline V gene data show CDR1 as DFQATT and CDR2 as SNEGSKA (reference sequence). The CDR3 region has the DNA TGCAGTGCTAGGCCCCTCTCGGCCGAAGTTGCGGGTGGCTACACCTTC. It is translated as CSARPLSAEVAGGYTF.

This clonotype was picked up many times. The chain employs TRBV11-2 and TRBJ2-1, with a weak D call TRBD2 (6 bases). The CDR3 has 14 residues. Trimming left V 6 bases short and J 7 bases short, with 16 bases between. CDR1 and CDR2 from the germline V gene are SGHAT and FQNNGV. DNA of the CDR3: TGTGCCAGCAGATCGACAGCGGGTAGGAATGAGCAGTTCTTC. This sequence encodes CASRSTAGRNEQFF.

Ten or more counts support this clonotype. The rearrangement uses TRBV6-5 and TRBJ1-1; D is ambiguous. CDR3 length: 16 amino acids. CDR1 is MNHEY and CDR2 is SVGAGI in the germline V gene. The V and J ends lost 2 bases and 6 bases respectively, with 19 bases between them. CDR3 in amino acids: CASSYGFRGRSAEAFF. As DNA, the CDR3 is TGTGCCAGCAGTTACGGTTTTCGGGGTAGGAGTGCTGAAGCTTTCTTT.

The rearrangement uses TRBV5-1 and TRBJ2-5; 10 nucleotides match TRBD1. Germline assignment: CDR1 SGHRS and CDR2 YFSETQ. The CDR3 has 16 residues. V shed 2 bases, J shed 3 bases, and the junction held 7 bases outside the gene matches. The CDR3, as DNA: TGCGCCAGCAGCTTTAGTCCGGGACAGGGGAAAGAGACCCAGTACTTC. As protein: CASSFSPGQGKETQYF. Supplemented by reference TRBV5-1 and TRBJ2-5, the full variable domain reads KAGVTQTPRYLIKTRGQQVTLSCSPISGHRSVSWYQQTPGQGLQFLFEYFSETQRNKGNFPGRFSGRQFSNSRSEMNVSTLELGDSALYLCASSFSPGQGKETQYFGPGTRLLVL.

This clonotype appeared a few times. The CDR3, as DNA: TGTGCCAGCTCACCAACGGGGGACATCTCTAACTATGGCTACACCTTC. Translating it yields CASSPTGDISNYGYTF. The V gene is TRBV18, the J gene TRBJ1-2; a weak D match, TRBD1 (6 bases). The CDR3 is 16 amino acids. In germline, CDR1 is KGHSH, CDR2 LQKENI. The V end was cut by 2 bases, the J end by 0 bases, with 13 bases between. The full variable domain, completed using reference TRBV18 and TRBJ1-2, is NAGVMQNPRHLVRRRGQEARLRCSPMKGHSHVYWYRQLPEEGLKFMVYLQKENIIDESGMPKERFSAEFPKEGPSILRIQQVVRGDSAAYFCASSPTGDISNYGYTFGSGTRLTVV.

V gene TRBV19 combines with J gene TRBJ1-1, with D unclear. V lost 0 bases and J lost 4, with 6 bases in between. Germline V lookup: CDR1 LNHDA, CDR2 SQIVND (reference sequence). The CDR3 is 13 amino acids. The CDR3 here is CASSIDVPTEAFF. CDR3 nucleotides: TGTGCCAGTAGTATAGACGTCCCCACTGAAGCTTTCTTT.

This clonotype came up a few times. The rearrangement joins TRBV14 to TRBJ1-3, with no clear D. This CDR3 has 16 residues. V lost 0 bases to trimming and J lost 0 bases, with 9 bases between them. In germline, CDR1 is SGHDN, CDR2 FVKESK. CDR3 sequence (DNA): TGTGCCAGCAGCCAAGATCTCCCTAGCTCTGGAAACACCATATATTTT. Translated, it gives CASSQDLPSSGNTIYF.

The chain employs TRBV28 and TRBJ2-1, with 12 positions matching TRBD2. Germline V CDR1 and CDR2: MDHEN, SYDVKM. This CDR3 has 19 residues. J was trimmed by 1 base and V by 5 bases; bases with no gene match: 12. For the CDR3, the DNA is TGTGCCAGCAGTATAACTAGCGGGAGGACGGTAGAGTCCTACAATGAGCAGTTCTTC. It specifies CASSITSGRTVESYNEQFF.